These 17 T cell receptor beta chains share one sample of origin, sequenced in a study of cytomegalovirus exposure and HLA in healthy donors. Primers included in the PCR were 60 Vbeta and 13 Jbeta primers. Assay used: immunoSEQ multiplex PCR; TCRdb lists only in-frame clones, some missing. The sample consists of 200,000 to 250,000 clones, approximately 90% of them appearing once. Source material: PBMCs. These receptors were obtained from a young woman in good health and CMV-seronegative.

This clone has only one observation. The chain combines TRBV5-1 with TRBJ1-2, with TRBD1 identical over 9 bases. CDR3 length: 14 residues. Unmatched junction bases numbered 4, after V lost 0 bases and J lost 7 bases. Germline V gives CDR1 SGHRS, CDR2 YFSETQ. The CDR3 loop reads CASSLAGQGFGYTF. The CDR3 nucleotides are TGCGCCAGCAGCTTGGCGGGACAGGGTTTTGGCTACACCTTC.

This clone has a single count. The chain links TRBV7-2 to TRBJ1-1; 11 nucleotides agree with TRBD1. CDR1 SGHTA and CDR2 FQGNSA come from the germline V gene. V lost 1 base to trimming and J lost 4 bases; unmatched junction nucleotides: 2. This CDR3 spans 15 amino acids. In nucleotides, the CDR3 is TGTGCCAGCAGCTTAGGCGGGACAGGGGGCACTGAAGCTTTCTTT. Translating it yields CASSLGGTGGTEAFF.

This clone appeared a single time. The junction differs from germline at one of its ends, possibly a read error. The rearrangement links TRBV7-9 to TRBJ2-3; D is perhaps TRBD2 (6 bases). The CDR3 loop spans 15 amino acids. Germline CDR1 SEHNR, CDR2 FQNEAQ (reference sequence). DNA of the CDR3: TGTTCCAGCAGCCCCGGAGGGCCCTACACAGATACGCAGTATTTT. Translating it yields CSSSPGGPYTDTQYF.

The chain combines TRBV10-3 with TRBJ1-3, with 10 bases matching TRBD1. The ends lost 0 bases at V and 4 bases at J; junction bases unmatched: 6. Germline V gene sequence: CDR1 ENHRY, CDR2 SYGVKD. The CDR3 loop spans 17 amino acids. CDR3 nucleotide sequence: TGTGCCATCAGTGAGTCGGACAGGGGGTTGCGCGGAAACACCATATATTTT. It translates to CAISESDRGLRGNTIYF.

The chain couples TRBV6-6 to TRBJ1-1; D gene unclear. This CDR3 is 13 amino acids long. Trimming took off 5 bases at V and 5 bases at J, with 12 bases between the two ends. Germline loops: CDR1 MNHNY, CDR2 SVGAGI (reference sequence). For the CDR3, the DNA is TGTGCCAGCAGTAAAATGTTATCGACTGAAGCTTTCTTT. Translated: CASSKMLSTEAFF.

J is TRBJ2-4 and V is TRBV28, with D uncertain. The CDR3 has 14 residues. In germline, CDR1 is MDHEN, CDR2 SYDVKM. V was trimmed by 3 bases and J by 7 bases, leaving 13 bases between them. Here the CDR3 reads CASSFGPSRNIQYF. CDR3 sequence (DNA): TGTGCCAGCAGTTTCGGTCCGTCGAGGAACATTCAGTACTTC.

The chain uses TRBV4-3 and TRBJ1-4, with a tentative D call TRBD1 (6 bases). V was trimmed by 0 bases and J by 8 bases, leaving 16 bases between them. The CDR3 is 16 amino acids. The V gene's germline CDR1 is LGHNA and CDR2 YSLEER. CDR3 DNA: TGCGCCAGCAGCCAAGAAATGGGAACAGGGCGGGAAAAACTGTTTTTT. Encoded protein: CASSQEMGTGREKLFF.

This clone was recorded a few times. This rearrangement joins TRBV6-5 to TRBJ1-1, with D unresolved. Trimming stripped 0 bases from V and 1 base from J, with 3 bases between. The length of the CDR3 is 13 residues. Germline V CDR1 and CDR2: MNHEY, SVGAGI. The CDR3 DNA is TGTGCCAGCAGTTACTCCCAGAACACTGAAGCTTTCTTT. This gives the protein CASSYSQNTEAFF.

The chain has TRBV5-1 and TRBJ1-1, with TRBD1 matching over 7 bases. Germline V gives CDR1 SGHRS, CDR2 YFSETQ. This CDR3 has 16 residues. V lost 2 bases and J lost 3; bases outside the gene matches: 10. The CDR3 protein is CASSFGYRRGDTEAFF. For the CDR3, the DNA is TGCGCCAGCAGCTTTGGGTATCGCAGGGGGGACACTGAAGCTTTCTTT.

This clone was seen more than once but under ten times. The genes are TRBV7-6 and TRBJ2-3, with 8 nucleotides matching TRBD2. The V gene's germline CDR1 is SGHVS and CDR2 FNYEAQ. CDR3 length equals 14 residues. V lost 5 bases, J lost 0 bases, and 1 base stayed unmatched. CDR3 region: CASSPSGSTDTQYF. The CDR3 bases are TGTGCCAGCAGCCCTAGCGGGAGCACAGATACGCAGTATTTT.

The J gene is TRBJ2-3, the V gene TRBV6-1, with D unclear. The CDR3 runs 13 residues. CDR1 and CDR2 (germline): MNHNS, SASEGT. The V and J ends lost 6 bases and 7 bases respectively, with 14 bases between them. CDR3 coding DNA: TGTGCCAGCAGCGACTTACCATTGAATACGCAGTATTTT. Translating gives CASSDLPLNTQYF.

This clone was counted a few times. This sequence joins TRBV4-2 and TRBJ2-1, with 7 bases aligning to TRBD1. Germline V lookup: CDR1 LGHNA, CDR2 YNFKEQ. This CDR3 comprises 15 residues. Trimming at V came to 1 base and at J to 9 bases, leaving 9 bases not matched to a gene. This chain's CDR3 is CASSQVGDRAAEQFF. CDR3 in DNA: TGTGCCAGCAGCCAAGTTGGTGACAGGGCGGCTGAGCAGTTCTTC.

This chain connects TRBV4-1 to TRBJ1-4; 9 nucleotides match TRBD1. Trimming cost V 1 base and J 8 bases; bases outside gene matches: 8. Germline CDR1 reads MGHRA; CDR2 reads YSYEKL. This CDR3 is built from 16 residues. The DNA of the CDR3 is TGCGCCAGCAGCCAAGGCCCCCGGGACAGGGAGGAAAAACTGTTTTTT. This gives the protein CASSQGPRDREEKLFF.

CDR3 loop: CSVDPGSNSYNEQFF. The CDR3 nucleotides read TGCAGCGTTGACCCCGGGAGTAACTCCTACAATGAGCAGTTCTTC. The V call is TRBV29-1, the J call TRBJ2-1, with a possible D match to TRBD2 (6 bases). V lost 3 bases and J 0 bases, leaving 12 bases between the germline ends. Germline CDR1 reads SQVTM; CDR2 reads ANQGSEA. This CDR3 has 15 amino acids.

The CDR3: CASSILLAGGPLDTQYF. In DNA form, the CDR3 reads TGTGCCAGCAGCATCTTACTAGCGGGGGGGCCCCTAGATACGCAGTATTTT. This rearrangement joins TRBV7-6 to TRBJ2-3; 13 bases fit TRBD2. V shed 5 bases and J 5 bases; nucleotides not matched to a gene: 10. Germline V gives CDR1 SGHVS, CDR2 FNYEAQ. The CDR3 contains 17 residues. Using reference TRBV7-6 and TRBJ2-3 for the parts outside the CDR3, the full variable domain is GAGVSQSPRYKVTKRGQDVALRCDPISGHVSLYWYRQALGQGPEFLTYFNYEAQQDKSGLPNDRFSAERPEGSISTLTIQRTEQRDSAMYRCASSILLAGGPLDTQYFGPGTRLTVL.

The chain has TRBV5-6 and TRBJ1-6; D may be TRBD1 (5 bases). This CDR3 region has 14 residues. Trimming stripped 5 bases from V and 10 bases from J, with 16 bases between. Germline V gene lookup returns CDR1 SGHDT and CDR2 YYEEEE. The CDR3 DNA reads TGTGCCAGCAGAAGTGGGGCCATGGGGTCACCCCTCCACTTT. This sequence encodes CASRSGAMGSPLHF.

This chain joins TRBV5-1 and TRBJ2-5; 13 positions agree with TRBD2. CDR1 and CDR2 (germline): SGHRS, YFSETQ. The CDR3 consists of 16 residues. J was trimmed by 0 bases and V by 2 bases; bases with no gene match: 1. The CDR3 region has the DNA TGCGCCAGCAGCTTAGGACTAGCGGGGGACCAAGAGACCCAGTACTTC. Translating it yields CASSLGLAGDQETQYF.